The 22 T cell receptor beta chains below were found in one sample sequenced in a study of tissue T cells after allogeneic stem cell transplantation. The protocol was immunoSEQ multiplex PCR, while the TCRdb copy is restricted to in-frame clones and leaves out a portion. Of some 9,800 clones listed, approximately 65% are singletons. The material was tissue from the stomach, obtained at autopsy. These receptors were obtained from a male donor at least 60 years old with lung cancer.

The chain is built from TRBV7-2 and TRBJ2-7; 9 nucleotides match TRBD1. The trim removed 0 bases at V and 2 bases at J, leaving 8 bases unmatched. The CDR3 sequence is 17 residues long. The V gene's germline CDR1 is SGHTA and CDR2 FQGNSA. This CDR3 reads CASSLAAGTGSTYEQYF. Written as DNA, the CDR3 is TGTGCCAGCAGCTTAGCTGCCGGGACAGGGTCCACCTACGAGCAGTACTTC.

This chain links TRBV6-5 with TRBJ1-2, with 7 bases that match TRBD1. After removal of 0 bases from V and 4 bases from J, the junction contained 8 bases not matched to a gene. The germline CDR1 and CDR2 sequences are MNHEY and SVGAGI. CDR3 size: 16 residues. The CDR3 coding sequence is TGTGCCAGCAGTTACTCTGGGCAGGGGGGAGGCTATGGCTACACCTTC. It translates to CASSYSGQGGGYGYTF.

V gene TRBV9 combines with J gene TRBJ1-1; the D gene is possibly TRBD1 (5 bases). This CDR3 is 14 amino acids long. Trimming left V 3 bases short and J 1 base short, with 10 bases between. Germline CDR1 and CDR2: SGDLS and YYNGEE. DNA of the CDR3: TGTGCCAGCAGCGCGGGACCGACGAACACTGAAGCTTTCTTT. It encodes CASSAGPTNTEAFF.

Only a few counts were recorded for this clone. The chain employs TRBV7-2 and TRBJ1-1, with TRBD1 as a possible D gene (5 bases). The CDR3 spans 15 residues. The germline V and J ends were trimmed by 6 bases and 4 bases, with 18 bases remaining between them. CDR1 is SGHTA, CDR2 FQGNSA, per germline. The CDR3 nucleotides are TGTGCCAGCAGATACGTCGCGAATGGGGGCACTGAAGCTTTCTTT. This gives the protein CASRYVANGGTEAFF.

The chain combines TRBV5-1 with TRBJ1-2, with D uncertain. Deletions cut 2 bases from V and 3 bases from J, with 8 bases between. CDR1 is SGHRS and CDR2 is YFSETQ in the germline V gene. The CDR3 extends over 13 amino acids. CDR3 sequence (DNA): TGCGCCAGCAGCTTACGCACCGACTATGGCTACACCTTC. Residues: CASSLRTDYGYTF.

This clone was picked up a small number of times. The chain uses TRBV4-1 and TRBJ1-6; TRBD1 matches 8 bases. The germline V gene encodes CDR1 MGHRA and CDR2 YSYEKL. Unmatched junction bases numbered 4, after V lost 0 bases and J lost 9 bases. The CDR3 totals 15 residues. CDR3 DNA sequence: TGCGCCAGCAGCCAAGATCGACAGGGGACTTCACCCCTCCACTTT. It codes for CASSQDRQGTSPLHF.

This sequence joins TRBV29-1 and TRBJ1-1; D perhaps matches TRBD1 (5 bases). CDR3 length: 15 residues. Trimming pared 3 bases from V and 5 bases from J, leaving 19 bases between. Looked up from germline, CDR1 is SQVTM and CDR2 is ANQGSEA. In nucleotides, the CDR3 is TGCAGCGTTGAGATGGGCGGGGCGCGAGGTACTGAAGCTTTCTTT. It translates to CSVEMGGARGTEAFF.

The gene calls are TRBV6-6 and TRBJ1-5, with unresolved D. V lost 5 bases to trimming and J lost 1 base, with 12 bases between them. CDR3 length: 15 residues. CDR1 is MNHNY and CDR2 is SVGAGI in the germline V gene (reference sequence). This CDR3 reads CASSLSPDSNQPQHF. In DNA form, the CDR3 reads TGTGCCAGCAGTCTTAGTCCGGACAGCAATCAGCCCCAGCATTTT.

CDR3 residues: CASSLAGGANTEAFF. Here the CDR3 DNA reads TGCGCCAGCAGCTTGGCTGGCGGAGCGAACACTGAAGCTTTCTTT. The gene calls are TRBV5-1 and TRBJ1-1; D uncertain. Trimming left V 0 bases short and J 1 base short, with 10 bases between. CDR1 SGHRS and CDR2 YFSETQ come from the germline V gene. The CDR3 is 15 amino acids.

This chain connects TRBV6-4 to TRBJ2-1; possibly TRBD1 for D (6 bases). V was trimmed by 6 bases and J by 0 bases, leaving 9 bases between them. The CDR3 is made up of 14 amino acids. The germline V gene encodes CDR1 MRHNA and CDR2 SNTAGT. The CDR3 here is CASSSGDSYNEQFF. The DNA of the CDR3 is TGTGCCAGCAGCTCAGGGGACTCCTACAATGAGCAGTTCTTC.

The chain is built from TRBV5-6 and TRBJ2-3; a weak D match, TRBD2 (5 bases). The CDR3 loop spans 13 amino acids. V lost 4 bases and J lost 2, with 8 bases in between. Germline-derived CDR1 and CDR2 are SGHDT and YYEEEE. Here the CDR3 reads CASSVGDTDTQYF. CDR3 coding DNA: TGTGCCAGCAGCGTGGGAGACACAGATACGCAGTATTTT.

V gene TRBV19 combines with J gene TRBJ1-5; maybe TRBD1 (5 bases). Trimming stripped 2 bases from V and 4 bases from J, with 9 bases between. The CDR3 contains 14 residues. Germline values: CDR1 LNHDA, CDR2 SQIVND (reference sequence). The CDR3 here is CASSIWGRNQPQHF. DNA for the CDR3: TGTGCCAGTAGTATATGGGGACGTAATCAGCCCCAGCATTTT.

By sample share, this clone is medium-sized (0.01 to 0.1%). V is TRBV27 and J is TRBJ2-2; D ambiguous. Germline-derived CDR1 and CDR2 are MNHEY and SMNVEV (reference sequence). CDR3 length: 12 residues. Between the trimmed V and J ends, which lost 2 bases and 5 bases, there was a span of 3 bases. CDR3 sequence (DNA): TGTGCCAGCAGTTTACAGACCGGGGAGCTGTTTTTT. Translation gives CASSLQTGELFF.

This clone turned up a few times. This chain uses TRBV25-1 with TRBJ2-5; D might be TRBD2 (5 bases). The germline V and J ends were trimmed by 2 bases and 1 base, with 11 bases remaining between them. The CDR3 has 15 amino acids. Germline V gene lookup returns CDR1 MGHDK and CDR2 SYGVNS. The CDR3 region is CASSEVRSGQETQYF. CDR3 DNA sequence: TGTGCCAGCAGTGAAGTAAGAAGCGGCCAAGAGACCCAGTACTTC.

V and J are TRBV10-3 and TRBJ1-2; D is possibly TRBD1 (6 bases). CDR1 ENHRY and CDR2 SYGVKD come from the germline V gene. The CDR3 contains 14 residues. V lost 11 bases and J 4 bases, leaving 20 bases between the germline ends. The CDR3 DNA reads TGTGCCGTCGGCCGGGGAGGGGGATTCTATGGCTACACCTTC. This gives the protein CAVGRGGGFYGYTF.

This clone qualifies as medium-sized. The chain employs TRBV11-2 and TRBJ1-1; D is perhaps TRBD1 (6 bases). This CDR3 comprises 19 residues. The V gene's germline CDR1 is SGHAT and CDR2 FQNNGV. Trimming took off 1 base at V and 2 bases at J, with 23 bases between the two ends. The CDR3 spells CASSLGFPPGAGVNTEAFF. The CDR3 coding sequence is TGTGCCAGCAGCTTAGGGTTTCCTCCAGGGGCTGGTGTCAACACTGAAGCTTTCTTT. The full variable domain, with the rest looked up from reference TRBV11-2 and TRBJ1-1, is EAGVAQSPRYKIIEKRQSVAFWCNPISGHATLYWYQQILGQGPKLLIQFQNNGVVDDSQLPKDRFSAERLKGVDSTLKIQPAKLEDSAVYLCASSLGFPPGAGVNTEAFFGQGTRLTVV.

This clone showed up just once. V is TRBV27 and J is TRBJ2-5; 11 bases fit TRBD2. Germline CDR1 is MNHEY and CDR2 is SMNVEV (reference sequence). The CDR3 covers 13 residues. Unmatched junction bases numbered 1, after V lost 8 bases and J lost 2 bases. The CDR3 loop reads CASRTSGQETQYF. CDR3 nucleotide sequence: TGTGCCAGCCGGACTAGCGGGCAAGAGACCCAGTACTTC.

This chain joins TRBV5-6 and TRBJ1-2; D unclear. This CDR3 region has 12 residues. The V and J ends lost 4 bases and 9 bases respectively, with 13 bases between them. Germline V gives CDR1 SGHDT, CDR2 YYEEEE. The CDR3 nucleotides read TGTGCCAGCAGCCCGCTAGGGTCCAGCTACACCTTC. This gives the protein CASSPLGSSYTF. Combining the CDR3 with reference TRBV5-6 and TRBJ1-2 gives the whole variable domain DAGVTQSPTHLIKTRGQQVTLRCSPKSGHDTVSWYQQALGQGPQFIFQYYEEEERQRGNFPDRFSGHQFPNYSSELNVNALLLGDSALYLCASSPLGSSYTFGSGTRLTVV.

This chain joins TRBV4-3 and TRBJ1-1; D gene uncertain. Germline V gene data show CDR1 as LGHNA and CDR2 as YSLEER. Deletions cut 0 bases from V and 8 bases from J, with 19 bases between. CDR3 length: 16 amino acids. CDR3 nucleotides: TGCGCCAGCAGCCAAGAACGCTTAGTGCCAGTTGGGGAAGCTTTCTTT. Residues: CASSQERLVPVGEAFF.

The chain couples TRBV27 to TRBJ1-6; D gene unclear. The V end lost 2 bases, the J end lost 8 bases, and 7 bases lay between the germline ends. The CDR3 totals 13 residues. Germline values: CDR1 MNHEY, CDR2 SMNVEV (reference sequence). The CDR3 sequence: CASSLRLYSPLHF. DNA of the CDR3: TGTGCCAGCAGTTTAAGGCTTTATTCACCCCTCCACTTT.

The chain recombines TRBV7-2 with TRBJ1-2, with D tentatively TRBD1 (5 bases). Trimming left V 1 base short and J 4 bases short, with 16 bases between. The germline V gene has CDR1 SGHTA and CDR2 FQGNSA. The CDR3 runs 16 residues. The CDR3: CASSLEGRRAGYGYTF. Written as DNA, the CDR3 is TGTGCCAGCAGCTTAGAAGGTCGCAGGGCCGGCTATGGCTACACCTTC.

CDR3 region: CASSYAGHLQETQYF. The CDR3, as DNA: TGTGCCAGCAGCTACGCCGGACACCTCCAAGAGACCCAGTACTTC. The chain couples TRBV21-1 to TRBJ2-5; the tabulated D call, TRBD1, remains unverified against the DNA. TRBV21-1 is a pseudogene locus. The CDR3 contains 15 residues.